These 19 T cell receptor beta chains originate from one sample sequenced in a study of cytomegalovirus exposure and HLA in healthy donors. Vbeta (60) and Jbeta (13) primers were used in the PCR. The method was immunoSEQ multiplex PCR; TCRdb's version includes in-frame clones alone and lacks a portion of them. Its table records over 100,000 clones. Sequencing used PBMCs. All receptors derive from a man aged 30 to 39 in good health and CMV-seronegative.

V usage is TRBV7-9 and J usage is TRBJ2-1; 11 bases match TRBD1. V was clipped by 5 bases and J by 6 bases; unmatched bases: 6. The germline CDR1 and CDR2 sequences are SEHNR and FQNEAQ (reference sequence). This CDR3 spans 15 amino acids. DNA of the CDR3: TGTGCCAGCAGCCTTTCCGGGACAGGGGGCAATGAGCAGTTCTTC. Protein: CASSLSGTGGNEQFF.

The rearrangement joins TRBV28 to TRBJ2-3; D is possibly TRBD1 (6 bases). Trimming cost V 7 bases and J 4 bases, with 15 bases left between them. This CDR3 comprises 14 residues. Looked up from germline, CDR1 is MDHEN and CDR2 is SYDVKM. The CDR3 protein is CASTPGVNADTQYF. CDR3 coding DNA: TGTGCCAGCACCCCAGGGGTTAATGCAGATACGCAGTATTTT.

The chain recombines TRBV5-4 with TRBJ2-3, with a tentative D call TRBD1 (6 bases). Germline CDR1 SGHNT, CDR2 YYREEE (reference sequence). The CDR3 is 13 amino acids. Trimming removed 4 bases at V and 9 bases at J, with 15 bases between. For the CDR3, the DNA is TGTGCCAGCAGCAGGGGGACCTTGGGGACGCAGTATTTT. It encodes CASSRGTLGTQYF. Full variable domain (missing parts from reference TRBV5-4 and TRBJ2-3): ETGVTQSPTHLIKTRGQQVTLRCSSQSGHNTVSWYQQALGQGPQFIFQYYREEENGRGNFPPRFSGLQFPNYSSELNVNALELDDSALYLCASSRGTLGTQYFGPGTRLTVL.

The rearrangement uses TRBV27 and TRBJ2-7, with D perhaps TRBD2 (7 bases). The CDR3 runs 20 residues. V was pared by 2 bases and J by 3 bases, with 29 bases between. Germline V gene lookup returns CDR1 MNHEY and CDR2 SMNVEV (reference sequence). The CDR3 spells CASSLRSPRFRGGAGYEQYF. The CDR3 region has the DNA TGTGCCAGCAGTTTAAGAAGTCCTCGATTTAGGGGGGGGGCAGGCTACGAGCAGTACTTC.

The chain joins TRBV6-5 to TRBJ2-7, with a tentative D call TRBD2 (6 bases). V was cut by 6 bases and J by 0 bases, with 9 bases left in between. Germline V CDR1 and CDR2: MNHEY, SVGAGI. This CDR3 is built from 13 residues. CDR3 region: CASRRGISYEQYF. As DNA, the CDR3 is TGTGCCAGCAGACGGGGGATCTCCTACGAGCAGTACTTC.

The gene calls are TRBV5-4 and TRBJ2-7, with 7 positions matching TRBD1. Germline values: CDR1 SGHNT, CDR2 YYREEE (reference sequence). The CDR3 consists of 14 residues. Trimming at V came to 3 bases and at J to 5 bases, leaving 8 bases not matched to a gene. The CDR3 sequence: CASSYYAGGNEQYF. CDR3 in DNA: TGTGCCAGCAGCTACTACGCAGGGGGAAACGAGCAGTACTTC.

The chain recombines TRBV30 with TRBJ2-3; D is unresolved. The CDR3 contains 15 residues. The ends were cut back, 0 bases at V and 0 bases at J, with 10 bases in the middle. CDR1 GTSNPN and CDR2 SVGIG come from the germline V gene (reference sequence). CDR3 DNA: TGTGCCTGGAGTGTGATGCCTACTAGCACAGATACGCAGTATTTT. This encodes CAWSVMPTSTDTQYF. Based on the CDR3 plus reference TRBV30 and TRBJ2-3, the full variable domain is SQTIHQWPATLVQPVGSPLSLECTVEGTSNPNLYWYRQAAGRGLQLLFYSVGIGQISSEVPQNLSASRPQDRQFILSSKKLLLSDSGFYLCAWSVMPTSTDTQYFGPGTRLTVL.

The V call is TRBV28, the J call TRBJ1-2; TRBD1 agrees at 9 bases. The CDR3 has 15 residues. Germline CDR1 reads MDHEN; CDR2 reads SYDVKM. With 3 bases clipped from V and 2 bases from J, the junction kept 4 bases outside the gene matches. The DNA for the CDR3 is TGTGCCAGCAGTTTCACAGGGGGCCCCAACTATGGCTACACCTTC. This encodes CASSFTGGPNYGYTF.

This rearrangement joins TRBV11-3 to TRBJ2-2; the D call may be TRBD1 or TRBD2 (6 bases each). Per the germline V gene, CDR1 is SGHNT and CDR2 is YENEEA. The CDR3 has 18 amino acids. The V end was cut by 5 bases, the J end by 4 bases, with 23 bases between. The chain's CDR3 is CASSLGGLLSDGTGELFF. The DNA for the CDR3 is TGTGCCAGCAGCCTAGGGGGACTCCTTAGTGACGGCACCGGGGAGCTGTTTTTT. The full variable domain, with the rest looked up from reference TRBV11-3 and TRBJ2-2, is EAGVVQSPRYKIIEKKQPVAFWCNPISGHNTLYWYLQNLGQGPELLIRYENEEAVDDSQLPKDRFSAERLKGVDSTLKIQPAELGDSAVYLCASSLGGLLSDGTGELFFGEGSRLTVL.

The chain links TRBV5-4 to TRBJ2-7; 9 nucleotides agree with TRBD2. The CDR3 spans 15 residues. V dropped 1 base and J dropped 3; count of bases not matched to a gene: 5. Germline V gene sequence: CDR1 SGHNT, CDR2 YYREEE (reference sequence). CDR3 DNA sequence: TGTGCCAGCAGCTTGTTGGCTAGCGGGAACTACGAGCAGTACTTC. The encoded protein is CASSLLASGNYEQYF.

The V and J genes are TRBV6-4 and TRBJ2-1; D is possibly TRBD1 (6 bases). This CDR3 comprises 15 residues. V was pared by 5 bases and J by 0 bases, with 11 bases between. Germline V lookup: CDR1 MRHNA, CDR2 SNTAGT. CDR3 sequence reads: CASSPTGDSYNEQFF. CDR3 DNA sequence: TGTGCCAGCAGTCCGACAGGAGACTCCTACAATGAGCAGTTCTTC.

This chain joins TRBV18 and TRBJ2-1, with D tentatively TRBD2 (5 bases). CDR3 length: 13 residues. Germline CDR1 reads KGHSH; CDR2 reads LQKENI. Between the trimmed V and J ends, which lost 4 bases and 5 bases, there was a span of 9 bases. Here the CDR3 reads CASSQTINNEQFF. The CDR3 DNA is TGTGCCAGCTCACAGACTATCAACAATGAGCAGTTCTTC.

V usage is TRBV5-6 and J usage is TRBJ1-1, with D tentatively TRBD1 (6 bases). Germline CDR1 SGHDT, CDR2 YYEEEE. With 3 bases removed from V and 4 bases from J, the gap between germline ends came to 10 bases. The CDR3 extends over 13 amino acids. CDR3 DNA: TGTGCCAGCAGCTGGGACATCGGCACTGAAGCTTTCTTT. Encoded protein: CASSWDIGTEAFF. Full variable domain (missing parts from reference TRBV5-6 and TRBJ1-1): DAGVTQSPTHLIKTRGQQVTLRCSPKSGHDTVSWYQQALGQGPQFIFQYYEEEERQRGNFPDRFSGHQFPNYSSELNVNALLLGDSALYLCASSWDIGTEAFFGQGTRLTVV.

The chain links TRBV7-2 to TRBJ1-1; TRBD1 might be the D (6 bases). Germline lookup yields CDR1 SGHTA and CDR2 FQGNSA. Trimming removed 4 bases at V and 4 bases at J, with 10 bases between. The CDR3 runs 13 residues. The CDR3 DNA is TGTGCCAGCAGCTCTCGGACAGTCACTGAAGCTTTCTTT. Its translation: CASSSRTVTEAFF.

V and J are TRBV5-1 and TRBJ2-1, with a possible D match to TRBD1 (6 bases). Germline V lookup: CDR1 SGHRS, CDR2 YFSETQ. The CDR3 runs 17 residues. With 2 bases removed from V and 4 bases from J, the gap between germline ends came to 19 bases. The CDR3 protein is CASSFPRGPSLYNEQFF. DNA for the CDR3: TGCGCCAGCAGCTTCCCCAGGGGTCCATCCTTATACAATGAGCAGTTCTTC.

The CDR3 region is CASSPGQGRSSYNSPLHF. The CDR3 DNA follows: TGTGCCAGCAGCCCAGGACAGGGCCGGAGCTCCTATAATTCACCCCTCCACTTT. The chain employs TRBV7-9 and TRBJ1-6, with 8 bases that match TRBD1. Germline V gives CDR1 SEHNR, CDR2 FQNEAQ (reference sequence). This CDR3 comprises 18 residues. The V segment lost 5 bases and the J segment 0 bases; nucleotides outside the gene matches: 9. Full variable domain (missing parts from reference TRBV7-9 and TRBJ1-6): DTGVSQNPRHKITKRGQNVTFRCDPISEHNRLYWYRQTLGQGPEFLTYFQNEAQLEKSRLLSDRFSAERPKGSFSTLEIQRTEQGDSAMYLCASSPGQGRSSYNSPLHFGNGTRLTVT.

The chain couples TRBV7-9 to TRBJ2-7; TRBD2 is a possible D gene (6 bases). This CDR3 contains 14 residues. Germline lookup yields CDR1 SEHNR and CDR2 FQNEAQ (reference sequence). V lost 4 bases and J 3 bases, leaving 13 bases between the germline ends. CDR3 residues: CASSSGDAHYEQYF. CDR3 in DNA: TGTGCCAGCAGCTCGGGGGACGCCCACTACGAGCAGTACTTC.

This rearrangement joins TRBV4-1 to TRBJ2-2; 7 positions match TRBD2. The J segment lost 4 bases and the V segment lost 0 bases, leaving 23 bases of the junction unmatched. Per the germline V gene, CDR1 is MGHRA and CDR2 is YSYEKL. This CDR3 is 22 amino acids long. CDR3 sequence: CASSQDPLKRGLPQVATGELFF. The DNA of the CDR3 is TGCGCCAGCAGCCAAGACCCACTGAAGCGGGGTCTCCCACAAGTCGCCACCGGGGAGCTGTTTTTT.

The genes are TRBV7-2 and TRBJ2-5; D gene uncertain. The CDR3 contains 12 residues. Germline CDR1 reads SGHTA; CDR2 reads FQGNSA. V was clipped by 5 bases and J by 2 bases, with 6 bases between them. The CDR3 is CASSPTQETQYF. DNA of the CDR3: TGTGCCAGCAGCCCCACACAAGAGACCCAGTACTTC.